The T cell receptor beta chain described here comes from a study of shared clonotypes between healthy human individuals. Overall study context: Aged 18 to 49, the donors were a couple of women and three men. Study conclusions and caveats: The donor pool, a small one, limited the genetic and exposure-history diversity represented.

Assay used: immunoSEQ multiplex PCR; TCRdb lists only in-frame clones, some missing. The sample lists a few hundred thousand clones, around three quarters occurring once. Donors had no recently reported acute infections or vaccinations and were HIV-negative. Unsorted samples used tens of millions of PBMCs for genomic DNA. This CDR3 has 18 amino acids. Germline CDR1 is LNHDA and CDR2 is SQIVND (reference sequence). Trimming cost V 3 bases and J 0 bases; bases outside gene matches: 8. In the case of this clone: Its antigen is currently unknown.

The sequence was obtained from a woman aged 40 to 50 in good health. Some clones in this sample may be carry-over from other donors' samples. Input material: PBMCs. The chain has TRBV19 and TRBJ2-2; the match to TRBD1 covers 9 bases. The CDR3 loop is CASSIKITGGPNTGELFF. DNA of the CDR3: TGTGCCAGTAGTATCAAAATCACAGGGGGCCCGAACACCGGGGAGCTGTTTTTT.